Below are 32 T cell receptor beta chains sequenced from a single sample in a study of blood T cell repertoires in COVID-19. Produced via immunoSEQ multiplex PCR; TCRdb's table is partial and in-frame only. The sample has more than 200,000 clones; approximately 84% are singletons. What was sequenced was peripheral blood. Receptors originate from a man between 50 and 59 years old with acute or convalescent COVID-19.

The chain carries TRBV25-1 and TRBJ1-6, with a weak D call TRBD1 (5 bases). V was shortened by 6 bases and J by 6 bases, with 6 bases between the two germline ends. CDR1 is MGHDK and CDR2 is SYGVNS in the germline V gene. The CDR3 extends over 12 amino acids. CDR3 in DNA: TGTGCCAGCAGGGGGCCTAATTCACCCCTCCACTTT. Translated: CASRGPNSPLHF.

The CDR3 protein is CASSPMGSRLSGNTIYF. The CDR3 DNA sequence: TGTGCCAGCAGCCCGATGGGCTCGCGCCTCTCTGGAAACACCATATATTTT. The chain has TRBV5-4 and TRBJ1-3; D is ambiguous. Trimming pared 4 bases from V and 0 bases from J, leaving 17 bases between. The CDR3 is 17 amino acids. Germline CDR1 is SGHNT and CDR2 is YYREEE (reference sequence).

This clone was counted a few times. DNA of the CDR3: TGTGCCAGCAGTGCCCGACAGGGGCTTAATTCACCCCTCCACTTT. It is translated as CASSARQGLNSPLHF. The chain has TRBV27 and TRBJ1-6; 8 bases map to TRBD1. Germline V gives CDR1 MNHEY, CDR2 SMNVEV (reference sequence). The CDR3 consists of 15 residues. Germline trimming cut 5 bases from V and 6 bases from J; bases unmatched to any gene: 6.

The chain uses TRBV29-1 and TRBJ1-5; tentatively, D is TRBD1 (6 bases). Germline values: CDR1 SQVTM, CDR2 ANQGSEA. The CDR3 is 12 amino acids. V lost 6 bases and J 7 bases, leaving 13 bases between the germline ends. The CDR3: CSVGDIGQPQHF. The CDR3 nucleotides read TGCAGCGTCGGGGACATCGGACAGCCCCAGCATTTT. Complete variable domain (other parts from reference TRBV29-1 and TRBJ1-5): SAVISQKPSRDICQRGTSLTIQCQVDSQVTMMFWYRQQPGQSLTLIATANQGSEATYESGFVIDKFPISRPNLTFSTLTVSNMSPEDSSIYLCSVGDIGQPQHFGDGTRLSIL.

The chain combines TRBV6-5 with TRBJ2-5, with a possible D match to TRBD2 (6 bases). The CDR3 runs to 15 residues. Germline CDR1 is MNHEY and CDR2 is SVGAGI. V was shortened by 6 bases and J by 4 bases, with 18 bases between the two germline ends. The CDR3 DNA reads as TGTGCCAGCAGACGGGCCGCCTTGGGGGGAGAGACCCAGTACTTC. This gives the protein CASRRAALGGETQYF.

V and J are TRBV3-1 (or the pseudogene TRBV3-2) and TRBJ1-2; 12 positions agree with TRBD1. V was clipped by 6 bases and J by 7 bases; unmatched bases: 6. This CDR3 spans 14 amino acids. Germline CDR1 reads LGHDT; CDR2 reads YNNKEL (reference sequence). The CDR3 is CASRTGTGGTGYTF. Here the CDR3 DNA reads TGTGCCAGCAGGACCGGGACAGGGGGCACTGGCTACACCTTC.

V and J are TRBV5-1 and TRBJ1-2; D remains ambiguous. V was clipped by 0 bases and J by 5 bases, with 14 bases between them. The germline gives CDR1 SGHRS, CDR2 YFSETQ. CDR3 length equals 15 residues. The CDR3 region is CASSLAASGRYGYTF. CDR3 DNA sequence: TGCGCCAGCAGCTTGGCCGCCAGCGGAAGATATGGCTACACCTTC. Using reference TRBV5-1 and TRBJ1-2 for the parts outside the CDR3, the full variable domain is KAGVTQTPRYLIKTRGQQVTLSCSPISGHRSVSWYQQTPGQGLQFLFEYFSETQRNKGNFPGRFSGRQFSNSRSEMNVSTLELGDSALYLCASSLAASGRYGYTFGSGTRLTVV.

This sequence joins TRBV19 and TRBJ1-1; 10 nucleotides line up with TRBD1. CDR3 size: 13 residues. Germline assignment: CDR1 LNHDA and CDR2 SQIVND (reference sequence). V gave up 7 bases and J gave up 12 bases; unmatched junction bases: 11. CDR3 in amino acids: CASTPTGGLSTFF. CDR3 nucleotides: TGTGCCAGTACCCCGACAGGGGGCTTATCTACTTTCTTT.

The rearrangement links TRBV20-1 to TRBJ2-7, with 8 bases aligning to TRBD2. The CDR3 consists of 16 residues. Germline CDR1 and CDR2: DFQATT and SNEGSKA (reference sequence). J was trimmed by 3 bases and V by 3 bases; bases with no gene match: 13. The CDR3 sequence: CSASPVLAEEDYEQYF. For the CDR3, the DNA is TGCAGTGCTAGTCCGGTACTAGCGGAGGAAGACTACGAGCAGTACTTC.

The chain joins TRBV7-9 to TRBJ1-2; the match to TRBD1 covers 8 bases. The CDR3 has 14 residues. V trimming: 5 bases; J trimming: 4 bases; junction bases outside the gene matches: 6. Germline lookup yields CDR1 SEHNR and CDR2 FQNEAQ (reference sequence). CDR3 residues: CASSTPTGAYGYTF. DNA for the CDR3: TGTGCCAGCAGCACCCCGACAGGGGCCTATGGCTACACCTTC.

The sample holds a few counts of this clone. The genes are TRBV6-4 and TRBJ1-1; the D gene is possibly TRBD1 (5 bases). The V gene lost 5 bases and the J gene lost 4 bases, with 17 bases spanning the gap. Germline CDR1 and CDR2: MRHNA and SNTAGT. The CDR3 length is 15 residues. As DNA, the CDR3 is TGTGCCAGCAGTCGGCAGGGAGGGGCCGGCACTGAAGCTTTCTTT. Amino acid sequence: CASSRQGGAGTEAFF.

This clone was found once. The J gene is TRBJ1-1, the V gene TRBV11-2; D uncertain. CDR3 length: 16 amino acids. The V gene lost 3 bases and the J gene lost 0 bases, with 14 bases spanning the gap. Germline V gene sequence: CDR1 SGHAT, CDR2 FQNNGV. CDR3 residues: CASSFQHGSMNTEAFF. The CDR3 DNA reads as TGTGCCAGCAGCTTCCAACACGGGAGCATGAACACTGAAGCTTTCTTT.

The V and J genes are TRBV5-5 and TRBJ2-3; 11 bases line up with TRBD2. V dropped 0 bases and J dropped 5; count of bases not matched to a gene: 8. CDR1 is SGHKS, CDR2 YYEKEE, per germline (reference sequence). CDR3 length equals 17 residues. CDR3 DNA: TGTGCCAGCAGCTTGGCCCTAGCGGGGGGAGGGATAGATACGCAGTATTTT. Translation gives CASSLALAGGGIDTQYF.

J is TRBJ1-5 and V is TRBV19; 7 positions match TRBD1. CDR1 is LNHDA, CDR2 SQIVND, per germline (reference sequence). The CDR3 loop spans 14 amino acids. V was pared by 6 bases and J by 3 bases, with 5 bases of the junction left unmatched. The CDR3 DNA reads TGTGCCAGTAGGGATGACAGGGTCAATCAGCCCCAGCATTTT. The encoded protein is CASRDDRVNQPQHF. The full variable domain, in which reference TRBV19 and TRBJ1-5 provide the parts outside the CDR3, is DGGITQSPKYLFRKEGQNVTLSCEQNLNHDAMYWYRQDPGQGLRLIYYSQIVNDFQKGDIAEGYSVSREKKESFPLTVTSAQKNPTAFYLCASRDDRVNQPQHFGDGTRLSIL.

This clone is a singleton in its sample. The chain joins TRBV29-1 to TRBJ2-1; D is unclear. V was shortened by 4 bases and J by 9 bases, with 10 bases between the two germline ends. The CDR3 is 11 residues long. Germline lookup yields CDR1 SQVTM and CDR2 ANQGSEA. The CDR3 here is CSVALVGEQFF. The CDR3 DNA reads as TGCAGCGTTGCCCTGGTCGGTGAGCAGTTCTTC.

The chain's CDR3 is CASTGKVDYQPQHF. DNA for the CDR3: TGTGCCAGCACAGGGAAAGTCGACTATCAGCCCCAGCATTTT. The genes are TRBV2 and TRBJ1-5; the D gene is possibly TRBD1 (5 bases). This CDR3 is 14 amino acids long. The V and J ends lost 7 bases and 5 bases respectively, with 15 bases between them. Germline CDR1 reads SNHLY; CDR2 reads FYNNEI.

J is TRBJ1-6 and V is TRBV7-2; D ambiguous. Germline V lookup: CDR1 SGHTA, CDR2 FQGNSA. V dropped 5 bases and J dropped 10 bases, with 18 bases sitting between them. This CDR3 is 15 amino acids long. The CDR3 DNA reads TGTGCCAGCAGCGCAAGTAGCCGGGGAGGGTCACCCCTCCACTTT. Residues: CASSASSRGGSPLHF.

The rearrangement links TRBV30 to TRBJ1-2, with D unresolved. Germline CDR1 GTSNPN, CDR2 SVGIG (reference sequence). There are 15 residues in the CDR3. Trimming cost V 4 bases and J 2 bases, with 17 bases left between them. This CDR3 reads CAWTQMGPANYGYTF. CDR3 in DNA: TGTGCCTGGACCCAGATGGGCCCCGCAAACTATGGCTACACCTTC.

The chain is built from TRBV5-1 and TRBJ1-4; 8 bases fit TRBD1. CDR3 length equals 18 residues. The J segment lost 0 bases and the V segment lost 4 bases, leaving 11 bases of the junction unmatched. CDR1 is SGHRS, CDR2 YFSETQ, per germline. The CDR3 sequence is CASSPYLTGGTTNEKLFF. The CDR3 DNA follows: TGCGCCAGCAGCCCGTACCTTACAGGGGGTACAACTAATGAAAAACTGTTTTTT. Together with reference TRBV5-1 and TRBJ1-4, the CDR3 gives the full variable domain: KAGVTQTPRYLIKTRGQQVTLSCSPISGHRSVSWYQQTPGQGLQFLFEYFSETQRNKGNFPGRFSGRQFSNSRSEMNVSTLELGDSALYLCASSPYLTGGTTNEKLFFGSGTQLSVL.

This clone is a singleton in its sample. The chain recombines TRBV6-5 with TRBJ1-4; 9 nucleotides match TRBD1. Germline V gene data show CDR1 as MNHEY and CDR2 as SVGAGI. J was trimmed by 8 bases and V by 4 bases; bases with no gene match: 5. The CDR3 has 14 amino acids. The CDR3 is CASSSGTGNEKLFF. CDR3 coding DNA: TGTGCCAGCAGTTCCGGGACAGGGAACGAAAAACTGTTTTTT.

V and J are TRBV10-3 and TRBJ2-3; 12 bases are shared with TRBD2. V lost 8 bases, J lost 5 bases, and 11 bases stayed unmatched. Germline V gene data show CDR1 as ENHRY and CDR2 as SYGVKD. The CDR3 loop spans 16 amino acids. The CDR3 region is CAIPLGLAGGEDTQYF. The CDR3 DNA reads as TGTGCCATCCCCCTGGGTCTAGCGGGGGGGGAAGATACGCAGTATTTT.

This chain links TRBV6-5 with TRBJ2-3, with D maybe TRBD2 (6 bases). V lost 6 bases and J 5 bases, leaving 18 bases between the germline ends. The CDR3 has 15 residues. The V gene's germline CDR1 is MNHEY and CDR2 SVGAGI. CDR3 region: CASRGGGRAVDTQYF. The CDR3 DNA is TGTGCCAGCAGGGGAGGTGGCCGGGCCGTAGATACGCAGTATTTT.

The V gene is TRBV6-2 or TRBV6-3, the J gene TRBJ2-7, with D uncertain. V was cut by 5 bases and J by 0 bases, with 11 bases left in between. Germline CDR1 reads MNHEY; CDR2 reads SVGEGT. The CDR3 sequence is 14 residues long. The CDR3 sequence is CASSVGGDSYEQYF. CDR3 sequence (DNA): TGTGCCAGCAGTGTAGGCGGCGACTCCTACGAGCAGTACTTC.

The chain recombines TRBV25-1 with TRBJ1-5; D perhaps matches TRBD1 (5 bases). Trimming stripped 6 bases from V and 6 bases from J, with 18 bases between. Germline CDR1 is MGHDK and CDR2 is SYGVNS. The CDR3 sequence is 15 residues long. Here the CDR3 reads CASSDGTLGGQPQHF. The CDR3 DNA reads TGTGCCAGCAGCGACGGGACCCTCGGGGGTCAGCCCCAGCATTTT.

The rearrangement joins TRBV27 to TRBJ1-6; unclear D gene. The CDR3 has 14 amino acids. V was cut by 1 base and J by 8 bases, with 9 bases left in between. CDR1 MNHEY and CDR2 SMNVEV come from the germline V gene (reference sequence). CDR3 sequence: CASSLLVVDSPLHF. The CDR3, as DNA: TGTGCCAGCAGTTTATTAGTGGTAGATTCACCCCTCCACTTT.

This chain links TRBV11-2 with TRBJ1-3; possibly TRBD1 for D (5 bases). The CDR3 runs 15 residues. The germline V gene encodes CDR1 SGHAT and CDR2 FQNNGV. The V end was cut by 4 bases, the J end by 4 bases, with 14 bases between. CDR3 region: CASSSEPGLGNTIYF. In DNA, the CDR3 is TGTGCCAGCAGCTCTGAGCCGGGACTCGGAAACACCATATATTTT.

The chain links TRBV18 to TRBJ1-1, with 8 bases lining up with TRBD1. The germline V gene encodes CDR1 KGHSH and CDR2 LQKENI. This CDR3 region has 16 residues. V shed 4 bases and J 2 bases; nucleotides not matched to a gene: 9. As DNA, the CDR3 is TGTGCCAGCTCACGGCAGGGGGCGAAGGGAAACACTGAAGCTTTCTTT. Translation gives CASSRQGAKGNTEAFF. The variable domain in full, with the rest retrieved from reference TRBV18 and TRBJ1-1, is NAGVMQNPRHLVRRRGQEARLRCSPMKGHSHVYWYRQLPEEGLKFMVYLQKENIIDESGMPKERFSAEFPKEGPSILRIQQVVRGDSAAYFCASSRQGAKGNTEAFFGQGTRLTVV.

The chain uses TRBV24-1 and TRBJ2-7; D is possibly TRBD2 (6 bases). Germline V CDR1 and CDR2: KGHDR, SFDVKD. V lost 4 bases, J lost 6 bases, and 6 bases lay in between. The CDR3 has 11 residues. The CDR3 coding sequence is TGTGCCACCAGTGAGGGGGGCGAGCAGTACTTC. It codes for CATSEGGEQYF.

The V and J genes are TRBV3-1 (or the pseudogene TRBV3-2) and TRBJ1-1; TRBD1 is a possible D gene (5 bases). The CDR3 runs to 14 residues. The V end was cut by 6 bases, the J end by 2 bases, with 13 bases between. From germline, CDR1 is LGHDT and CDR2 YNNKEL (reference sequence). The CDR3 is CASRGGSYNTEAFF. CDR3 DNA: TGTGCCAGCAGGGGGGGTTCGTATAACACTGAAGCTTTCTTT.

The chain links TRBV7-9 to TRBJ2-6; 7 nucleotides match TRBD1. V shed 5 bases and J 4 bases; nucleotides not matched to a gene: 5. CDR1 and CDR2 (germline): SEHNR, FQNEAQ (reference sequence). The CDR3 extends over 15 amino acids. CDR3 nucleotide sequence: TGTGCCAGCAGCCAAGGGGGCCCGGGGGCCAACGTCCTGACTTTC. It is translated as CASSQGGPGANVLTF.

V is TRBV27 and J is TRBJ2-7; D is ambiguous. CDR1 is MNHEY, CDR2 SMNVEV, per germline (reference sequence). This CDR3 contains 13 residues. Trimming removed 0 bases at V and 1 base at J, with 4 bases between. Here the CDR3 DNA reads TGTGCCAGCAGTTTATCGCGATCCTACGAGCAGTACTTC. This encodes CASSLSRSYEQYF.

The chain is built from TRBV6-5 and TRBJ2-7; D perhaps matches TRBD1 (5 bases). The CDR3 is 14 residues long. The germline V gene has CDR1 MNHEY and CDR2 SVGAGI. V was trimmed by 4 bases and J by 0 bases, leaving 10 bases between them. CDR3 sequence reads: CASSFPDSSYEQYF. CDR3 nucleotides: TGTGCCAGCAGTTTCCCTGACAGCTCCTACGAGCAGTACTTC.